One and the same sample provided the 29 T cell receptor beta chains below, sequenced in a study of spatial heterogeneity in lung cancer. TCRdb re-called the 5' RACE reads through MiXCR, storing one row per CDR3 protein. In the table there are about 48,000 distinct CDR3 sequences, about 5.8% of which are singletons. The time point denotes: sample taken at primary tumor resection. Sequenced here: PBMCs, sampled at surgery. These receptors originate from a male donor with early-stage non-small cell lung cancer.

The rearrangement uses TRBV6-5 and TRBJ1-5; no firm D call. V dropped 0 bases and J dropped 4 bases, with 4 bases sitting between them. This CDR3 contains 13 residues. The V gene's germline CDR1 is MNHEY and CDR2 SVGAGI. The CDR3 nucleotides are TGTGCCAGCAGTTACTCAAATAATCAGCCCCAGCATTTT. Translation gives CASSYSNNQPQHF.

This clonotype was seen at least ten times. This chain joins TRBV6-2 or TRBV6-3 and TRBJ2-1; 7 bases are a match to TRBD2. CDR3 size: 14 residues. Germline values: CDR1 MNHEY, CDR2 SVGEGT. The trim removed 5 bases at V and 5 bases at J, leaving 6 bases unmatched. As DNA, the CDR3 is TGTGCCAGCAGTCAGGAGCGGGACCACAATGAGCAGTTCTTC. It is translated as CASSQERDHNEQFF.

Ten or more counts support this clonotype. This chain uses TRBV4-2 with TRBJ1-1; D call uncertain. This CDR3 is built from 12 residues. Germline CDR1 and CDR2: LGHNA and YNFKEQ. V lost 0 bases and J lost 10, with 9 bases in between. CDR3 coding DNA: TGTGCCAGCAGCCAAGATTCAAGAGGAGCTTTCTTT. Protein product: CASSQDSRGAFF.

V is TRBV6-5 and J is TRBJ2-7, with TRBD2 identical over 14 bases. Trimming removed 4 bases from V and 4 bases from J; junction bases left unmatched: 18. Germline-derived CDR1 and CDR2 are MNHEY and SVGAGI. The CDR3 is made up of 20 amino acids. This CDR3 is CASSSRPGTSGSGAWYEQYF. CDR3 sequence (DNA): TGTGCCAGCAGTTCCCGTCCCGGGACTAGCGGGAGTGGGGCTTGGTACGAGCAGTACTTC.

This clonotype was recorded many times. This chain connects TRBV18 to TRBJ1-1, with 8 bases aligning to TRBD1. Unmatched junction bases numbered 8, after V lost 1 base and J lost 1 base. The CDR3 runs 17 residues. CDR1 KGHSH and CDR2 LQKENI come from the germline V gene. For the CDR3, the DNA is TGTGCCAGCTCACCACTACCAGGGGGCGACCCGAACACTGAAGCTTTCTTT. Protein: CASSPLPGGDPNTEAFF.

The genes are TRBV5-1 and TRBJ1-1; no clear D. Trimming removed 2 bases at V and 1 base at J, with 9 bases between. Germline loops: CDR1 SGHRS, CDR2 YFSETQ. The CDR3 length is 14 residues. The CDR3 here is CASSLLSQNTEAFF. DNA of the CDR3: TGCGCCAGCAGCTTACTTTCACAGAACACTGAAGCTTTCTTT. Supplemented by reference TRBV5-1 and TRBJ1-1, the full variable domain reads KAGVTQTPRYLIKTRGQQVTLSCSPISGHRSVSWYQQTPGQGLQFLFEYFSETQRNKGNFPGRFSGRQFSNSRSEMNVSTLELGDSALYLCASSLLSQNTEAFFGQGTRLTVV.

The rearrangement links TRBV7-8 to TRBJ2-1; a weak D match, TRBD2 (5 bases). Deletions cut 7 bases from V and 0 bases from J, with 13 bases between. The CDR3 loop spans 15 amino acids. Germline values: CDR1 SGHVS, CDR2 FQNEAQ. The CDR3 coding sequence is TGTGCCAGCACCCCGAGGGATTTCTCCTACAATGAGCAGTTCTTC. Residues: CASTPRDFSYNEQFF.

This clonotype was counted ten times or more. The chain has TRBV3-1 and TRBJ2-1, with D possibly TRBD2 on 6 matching bases. The germline V and J ends were trimmed by 1 base and 2 bases, with 9 bases remaining between them. This CDR3 is 15 amino acids long. CDR1 and CDR2 (germline): LGHDT, YNNKEL (reference sequence). DNA of the CDR3: TGTGCCAGCAGCCAAGGGACTACGACCTACAATGAGCAGTTCTTC. It specifies CASSQGTTTYNEQFF.

This clonotype has a count of ten or more. The genes are TRBV7-2 and TRBJ2-5; no definite D call. CDR1 is SGHTA and CDR2 is FQGNSA in the germline V gene. The CDR3 has 13 amino acids. Trimming shortened V by 10 bases and J by 4 bases, and 16 bases separated the two germline ends. This CDR3 reads CANTGPRGETQYF. Here the CDR3 DNA reads TGTGCCAATACGGGTCCGCGCGGAGAGACCCAGTACTTC.

This clonotype was seen ten or more times. This chain connects TRBV7-9 to TRBJ2-3; 9 nucleotides align to TRBD2. Germline CDR1 is SEHNR and CDR2 is FQNEAQ (reference sequence). This CDR3 is 18 amino acids long. V was clipped by 2 bases and J by 1 base; unmatched bases: 10. The CDR3 DNA is TGTGCCAGCAGCTTACCGCCCCGGCTAGCGGGACGCACAGATACGCAGTATTTT. Translation: CASSLPPRLAGRTDTQYF. The entire variable domain, with the rest obtained from reference TRBV7-9 and TRBJ2-3, is as follows: DTGVSQNPRHKITKRGQNVTFRCDPISEHNRLYWYRQTLGQGPEFLTYFQNEAQLEKSRLLSDRFSAERPKGSFSTLEIQRTEQGDSAMYLCASSLPPRLAGRTDTQYFGPGTRLTVL.

This clonotype was recorded many times. The chain employs TRBV7-2 and TRBJ1-3; D not resolved. Germline loops: CDR1 SGHTA, CDR2 FQGNSA. The CDR3 totals 12 residues. Trimming stripped 5 bases from V and 4 bases from J, with 6 bases between. CDR3 nucleotide sequence: TGTGCCAGCAGCGAGCTAGGAAACACCATATATTTT. It is translated as CASSELGNTIYF.

In this sample, this clonotype turned up many times. The chain combines TRBV5-1 with TRBJ2-5, with 10 bases that match TRBD2. The CDR3 is 16 residues long. CDR1 is SGHRS and CDR2 is YFSETQ in the germline V gene. The V segment lost 4 bases and the J segment 7 bases; nucleotides outside the gene matches: 13. This chain's CDR3 is CASSPGSGRRYGTQYF. CDR3 DNA: TGCGCCAGCAGCCCGGGTAGCGGGAGGCGTTACGGGACCCAGTACTTC.

This clonotype was observed many times. V gene TRBV28 combines with J gene TRBJ2-4; no definite D call. CDR1 and CDR2 (germline): MDHEN, SYDVKM. The ends were cut back, 2 bases at V and 0 bases at J, with 8 bases in the middle. There are 15 residues in the CDR3. The CDR3 bases are TGTGCCAGCAGTTTAGCAGCTCTAGCCAAAAACATTCAGTACTTC. Translating it yields CASSLAALAKNIQYF.

To note about this clonotype: This may arise from a read error, as a much more abundant clone is one base away. This rearrangement joins TRBV3-1 to TRBJ2-7; tentative D call: TRBD2 (5 bases). The CDR3 covers 16 residues. Trimming cost V 4 bases and J 4 bases, with 20 bases left between them. CDR1 and CDR2 from the germline V gene are LGHDT and YNNKEL (reference sequence). The CDR3 nucleotides are TGTGCCAGCAGCCTGGGAATCGAGGGAGTCAGATACGAGCAGTACTTC. Translation gives CASSLGIEGVRYEQYF.

The sample holds many counts of this clonotype. DNA of the CDR3: TGTGCCAGCAGTTACTCGAGGTACAGTTCCTACGAGCAGTACTTC. This sequence encodes CASSYSRYSSYEQYF. The genes are TRBV6-2 or TRBV6-3 and TRBJ2-7; D call uncertain. Germline V gene sequence: CDR1 MNHEY, CDR2 SVGEGT. Trimming removed 0 bases at V and 1 base at J, with 10 bases between. CDR3 size: 15 residues.

This rearrangement joins TRBV2 to TRBJ2-5; maybe TRBD1 (6 bases). Trimming took 5 bases from V and 1 from J, leaving 11 bases between them. Germline CDR1 SNHLY, CDR2 FYNNEI. This CDR3 comprises 14 residues. The CDR3 region has the DNA TGTGCCAGCAGTCCCGACAGGAGCCAAGAGACCCAGTACTTC. Translation: CASSPDRSQETQYF.

This clonotype was observed at least ten times. The CDR3 nucleotides are TGCAGTGCTAGAGCTTCCGGGACATCTGGAGGGCCCCAGCATTTT. Residues: CSARASGTSGGPQHF. J is TRBJ1-5 and V is TRBV20-1, with a weak D call TRBD1 (6 bases). This CDR3 contains 15 residues. Germline V gene data show CDR1 as DFQATT and CDR2 as SNEGSKA (reference sequence). The germline V and J ends were trimmed by 1 base and 9 bases, with 19 bases remaining between them.

This clonotype was picked up many times. This chain uses TRBV6-2 or TRBV6-3 with TRBJ2-3; D might be TRBD2 (6 bases). Germline assignment: CDR1 MNHEY and CDR2 SVGEGT. The CDR3 is made up of 13 amino acids. V was cut by 10 bases and J by 4 bases, with 15 bases left in between. CDR3 nucleotide sequence: TGTGCCACCCAGACTAGGGCCGCAGATACGCAGTATTTT. This sequence encodes CATQTRAADTQYF.

The table lists this clonotype with many counts. V gene TRBV2 combines with J gene TRBJ2-5, with 9 bases identical to TRBD2. V gave up 3 bases and J gave up 5 bases; unmatched junction bases: 4. Germline values: CDR1 SNHLY, CDR2 FYNNEI. There are 14 residues in the CDR3. CDR3 amino acids: CASSDQGLAETQYF. DNA for the CDR3: TGTGCCAGCAGTGATCAGGGACTAGCCGAGACCCAGTACTTC.

Many counts were recorded for this clonotype. The chain is built from TRBV7-2 and TRBJ2-7, with a weak D call TRBD1 (7 bases). CDR1 is SGHTA and CDR2 is FQGNSA in the germline V gene. V dropped 7 bases and J dropped 4 bases, with 11 bases sitting between them. The CDR3 runs to 12 residues. CDR3 sequence reads: CASKGAGYEQYF. The CDR3 DNA follows: TGTGCCAGCAAGGGGGCGGGATACGAGCAGTACTTC.

This clonotype was picked up many times. The chain recombines TRBV28 with TRBJ1-1; D is perhaps TRBD1 (6 bases). The CDR3 length is 15 residues. The germline V gene has CDR1 MDHEN and CDR2 SYDVKM. V was trimmed by 7 bases and J by 4 bases, leaving 19 bases between them. CDR3 residues: CASNPPGGGSTEAFF. The CDR3 DNA follows: TGTGCCAGCAACCCCCCGGGAGGGGGGAGCACTGAAGCTTTCTTT. The entire variable domain, with the rest obtained from reference TRBV28 and TRBJ1-1, is as follows: DVKVTQSSRYLVKRTGEKVFLECVQDMDHENMFWYRQDPGLGLRLIYFSYDVKMKEKGDIPEGYSVSREKKERFSLILESASTNQTSMYLCASNPPGGGSTEAFFGQGTRLTVV.

Regarding this clonotype: An end of the junction does not agree with germline; a read error may underlie this. V usage is TRBV4-2 and J usage is TRBJ1-6; D is undetermined. Germline lookup yields CDR1 LGHNA and CDR2 YNFKEQ. The CDR3 sequence is 16 residues long. The CDR3 DNA follows: TGTGCCGGCAGCCAAGATAGCTCCATGGGAGATTCACCCCTCCACTTT. Encoded protein: CAGSQDSSMGDSPLHF.

This clonotype showed up many times. This chain uses TRBV7-2 with TRBJ2-3; 7 bases match TRBD1. From germline, CDR1 is SGHTA and CDR2 FQGNSA. This CDR3 has 15 residues. V shed 4 bases, J shed 4 bases, and the junction held 8 bases outside the gene matches. CDR3: CASSSYRGVADTQYF. DNA of the CDR3: TGTGCCAGCAGCTCCTACAGGGGAGTGGCAGATACGCAGTATTTT.

This clonotype occurred a few times. This chain links TRBV12-3 or TRBV12-4 with TRBJ2-1, with 11 nucleotides matching TRBD2. This CDR3 is built from 15 residues. V lost 3 bases and J lost 6; bases outside the gene matches: 4. The chain's CDR3 is CASSFLAGGGNEQFF. In DNA form, the CDR3 reads TGTGCCAGCAGTTTCCTAGCGGGAGGAGGCAATGAGCAGTTCTTC.

This clonotype was recorded many times. The chain employs TRBV5-1 and TRBJ2-5; 10 bases align to TRBD2. V lost 3 bases to trimming and J lost 1 base; unmatched junction nucleotides: 6. Germline-derived CDR1 and CDR2 are SGHRS and YFSETQ. CDR3 length: 16 amino acids. In DNA form, the CDR3 reads TGCGCCAGCAGCTCCCCCGGACTAGCGGTCCAAGAGACCCAGTACTTC. Its translation is CASSSPGLAVQETQYF.

This clonotype has a count of ten or more. The chain has TRBV10-3 and TRBJ2-2, with 12 bases that match TRBD2. Trimming at V came to 0 bases and at J to 3 bases, leaving 5 bases not matched to a gene. The CDR3 is made up of 18 amino acids. Looked up from germline, CDR1 is ENHRY and CDR2 is SYGVKD. For the CDR3, the DNA is TGTGCCATCAGTGAGTCGGCTAGCGGGAGGGCCCACACCGGGGAGCTGTTTTTT. Translated: CAISESASGRAHTGELFF.

This sequence joins TRBV6-1 and TRBJ2-1; TRBD2 agrees at 12 bases. The V segment lost 8 bases and the J segment 4 bases; nucleotides outside the gene matches: 9. CDR3 length: 16 residues. Germline CDR1 MNHNS, CDR2 SASEGT. Here the CDR3 reads CASRILAGGSYNEQFF. The DNA of the CDR3 is TGTGCCAGCCGGATACTAGCGGGAGGTTCATACAATGAGCAGTTCTTC.

In this sample, this clonotype turned up many times. This chain links TRBV4-1 with TRBJ2-7, with TRBD1 as a possible D gene (5 bases). CDR1 is MGHRA and CDR2 is YSYEKL in the germline V gene. CDR3 length: 16 residues. With 0 bases removed from V and 3 bases from J, the gap between germline ends came to 15 bases. CDR3 nucleotide sequence: TGCGCCAGCAGCCAAGATGGGGCTTCCTTCTACTACGAGCAGTACTTC. Amino acids: CASSQDGASFYYEQYF.

This clonotype was seen ten or more times. The chain is built from TRBV28 and TRBJ2-3; 8 bases line up with TRBD1. The CDR3 length is 14 residues. V dropped 6 bases and J dropped 2; count of bases not matched to a gene: 4. Germline loops: CDR1 MDHEN, CDR2 SYDVKM. CDR3 in DNA: TGTGCCAGCAGGAGACAGGGGTTCACAGATACGCAGTATTTT. It translates to CASRRQGFTDTQYF.